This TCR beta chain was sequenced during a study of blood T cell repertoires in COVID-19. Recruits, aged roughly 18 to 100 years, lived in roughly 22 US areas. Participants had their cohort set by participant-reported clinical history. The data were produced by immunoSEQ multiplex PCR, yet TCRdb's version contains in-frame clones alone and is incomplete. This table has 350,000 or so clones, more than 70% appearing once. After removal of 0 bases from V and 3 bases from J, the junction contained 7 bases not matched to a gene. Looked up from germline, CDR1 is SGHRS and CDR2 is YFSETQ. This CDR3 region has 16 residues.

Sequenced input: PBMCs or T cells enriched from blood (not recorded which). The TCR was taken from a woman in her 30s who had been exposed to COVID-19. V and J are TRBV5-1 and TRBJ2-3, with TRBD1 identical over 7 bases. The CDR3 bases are TGCGCCAGCAGCTTGGGACAGGGCTTTAATACAGATACGCAGTATTTT. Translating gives CASSLGQGFNTDTQYF.